Described below is a single TCR beta chain sequence and its context. The antigen is not known. Measured with immunoSEQ multiplex PCR; TCRdb has only the in-frame clones, and not every one. Found here are 11,000 or so clones, approximately 96% of them singletons; the top ten hold nearly 0.3%. Germline CDR1 reads SGHTS; CDR2 reads YDEGEE. V lost 5 bases and J 9 bases, leaving 6 bases between the germline ends. The CDR3 totals 10 residues. This specimen belongs to a study of T cells after posttransplantation cyclophosphamide. Study-wide results and limits: Donor-recipient repertoire similarity was low at 1-2 months, rising over year one. Recipient CMV seropositivity and CMV reactivation strongly tracked TRB clonality.

The chain joins TRBV5-8 to TRBJ2-1; possible D gene TRBD1, 5 bases. The origin of this receptor is a man in his thirties or forties in good health and a related stem cell transplant donor. Sequencing was carried out using naive CD8+ T cells sorted from PBMCs. Here the CDR3 reads CASRRGEQFF. As DNA, the CDR3 is TGTGCCAGCAGAAGGGGTGAGCAGTTCTTC.